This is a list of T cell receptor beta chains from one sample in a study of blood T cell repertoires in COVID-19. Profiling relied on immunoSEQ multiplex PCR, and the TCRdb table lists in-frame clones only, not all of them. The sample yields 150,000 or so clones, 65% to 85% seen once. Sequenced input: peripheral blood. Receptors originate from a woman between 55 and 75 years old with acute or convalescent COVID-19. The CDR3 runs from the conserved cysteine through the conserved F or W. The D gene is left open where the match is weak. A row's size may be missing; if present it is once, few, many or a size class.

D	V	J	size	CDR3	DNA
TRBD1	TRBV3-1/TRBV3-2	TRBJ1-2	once	CASSQDYRGSGYGYTF	TGTGCCAGCAGCCAAGATTACAGGGGCAGTGGCTATGGCTACACCTTC
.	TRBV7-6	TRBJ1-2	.	CASSSLQAPNYGYTF	TGTGCCAGCAGCTCCCTACAGGCACCTAACTATGGCTACACCTTC
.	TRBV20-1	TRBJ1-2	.	CSAREDYGYTF	TGCAGTGCTAGGGAGGACTATGGCTACACCTTC
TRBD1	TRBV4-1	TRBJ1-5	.	CASSHGTVGLPQHF	TGCGCCAGCAGCCACGGGACAGTGGGATTGCCCCAGCATTTT
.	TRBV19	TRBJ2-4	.	CASREGAVAKNIQYF	TGTGCCAGTAGGGAGGGGGCGGTAGCCAAAAACATTCAGTACTTC
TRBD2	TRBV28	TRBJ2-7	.	CASATAGGAYEQYF	TGTGCCAGTGCGACAGCGGGGGGGGCCTACGAGCAGTACTTC
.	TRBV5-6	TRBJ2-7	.	CASSLGTGTHYEQYF	TGTGCCAGCAGCTTGGGCACAGGGACACACTACGAGCAGTACTTC
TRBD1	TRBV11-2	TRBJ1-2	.	CASSSPKGGLGTGYYGYTF	TGTGCCAGCAGCTCACCCAAAGGTGGTCTCGGGACAGGCTACTATGGCTACACCTTC
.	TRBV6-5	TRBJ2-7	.	CASSSGGWDRTYEQYF	TGTGCCAGCAGTTCCGGGGGGTGGGACAGGACCTACGAGCAGTACTTC
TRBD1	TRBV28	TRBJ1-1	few	CASRGTANTEAFF	TGTGCCAGCAGGGGGACAGCGAACACTGAAGCTTTCTTT
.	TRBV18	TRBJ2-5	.	CASSPQGVQETQYF	TGTGCCAGCTCACCACAGGGGGTCCAAGAGACCCAGTACTTC
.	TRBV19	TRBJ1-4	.	CASSIDQGGSLFF	TGTGCCAGTAGTATAGATCAGGGTGGTTCACTGTTTTTT
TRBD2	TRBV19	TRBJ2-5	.	CASSIESRGGTQYF	TGTGCCAGTAGTATAGAGTCCCGCGGGGGGACCCAGTACTTC
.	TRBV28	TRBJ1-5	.	CASRRGGNQPQHF	TGTGCCAGCCGTAGGGGTGGCAATCAGCCCCAGCATTTT
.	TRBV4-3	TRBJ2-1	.	CASSQDSGTYNEQFF	TGCGCCAGCAGCCAAGATTCAGGTACTTACAATGAGCAGTTCTTC
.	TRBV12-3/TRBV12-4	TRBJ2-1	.	CASHTIGNEQFF	TGTGCCAGCCACACAATTGGTAATGAGCAGTTCTTC
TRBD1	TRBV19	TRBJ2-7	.	CASSPGQGISYEQYF	TGTGCCAGTAGTCCAGGACAGGGGATTTCCTACGAGCAGTACTTC
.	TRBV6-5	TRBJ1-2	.	CASSYSISDYGYTF	TGTGCCAGCAGTTACTCGATTAGTGACTATGGCTACACCTTC
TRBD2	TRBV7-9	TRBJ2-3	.	CASSFGLAGSTDTQYF	TGTGCCAGCAGCTTCGGATTAGCGGGCAGCACAGATACGCAGTATTTT
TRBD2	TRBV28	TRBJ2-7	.	CASSSPGTSGSYEQYF	TGTGCCAGCAGTTCTCCCGGGACTAGCGGTTCCTACGAGCAGTACTTC
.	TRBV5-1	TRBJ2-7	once	CASSLGASVSSYEQYF	TGCGCCAGCAGCTTGGGAGCTAGCGTTAGCTCCTACGAGCAGTACTTC